This T cell receptor (beta chain) was found in a study of response to subunit inactivated influenza vaccine (dated by TCRdb to the late 2010s). For the study in its entirety: Deep quantitative T cell receptor repertoire profiling was used in the study to track responses to a trivalent subunit inactivated influenza vaccine.

Library preparation was by RT-PCR. Sequencing was performed on an Illumina HiSeq 2500. The public reads were reanalyzed by TCRdb: fastp trimming at Q25, MiXCR alignment, in-frame beta chains only. Identical CDR3 proteins give one entry, which carries the most common genes and DNA. The sample includes hundreds of thousands of distinct CDR3 sequences, with around 20% observed a single time. The ten largest account for about a tenth of the sample. In this sample, this clonotype turned up once. There is no known antigen for this receptor. One base away there is no much larger clone; base qualities are not given. On its own, one read is weak support. The study at large found these results: The authors suggested that each seasonal influenza vaccination may recruit only a limited number of new T cells.

Taken from the germline V gene (reference sequence), the CDR1 and CDR2 loops are GTSNPN and SVGIG. The CDR3 covers 14 residues, taking in both the cysteine and the phenylalanine. The entry retains the CDR3 DNA only, 42 bases that are in frame from base 1. Trimming costs V 7 bases and J 1 base, and their ends lie 16 bases apart. The material was PBMCs from blood, obtained about 20 months after vaccination. The chain is encoded by TRBV30 joined to TRBJ2-5; the D gene cannot be named for sure. The origin of this receptor is a man aged 50-75 years who received an inactivated influenza vaccine. Donor details come from another sample of the same person, matched by shared clones. The CDR3: CASNHPGGQETQYF. The DNA sequence is TGTGCCTCGAATCACCCGGGCGGCCAAGAGACCCAGTACTTC. Where the CDR3 stops, the reference TRBV30 and TRBJ2-5 genes take over; the full variable domain is SQTIHQWPATLVQPVGSPLSLECTVEGTSNPNLYWYRQAAGRGLQLLFYSVGIGQISSEVPQNLSASRPQDRQFILSSKKLLLSDSGFYLCASNHPGGQETQYFGPGTRLLVL.